One and the same sample provided the 17 T cell receptor beta chains below, sequenced in a study of cytomegalovirus exposure and HLA in healthy donors. Researchers ran the PCR with 60 Vbeta and 13 Jbeta primers. Sequencing used immunoSEQ multiplex PCR; TCRdb keeps in-frame clones, though not all of them. The top ten clones hold 6% to 8% of a sample with roughly 79,000 clones, roughly four fifths of them seen once. Material: PBMCs. These receptors all come from a woman between 45 and 65 years old in good health and CMV-seropositive.

The chain has TRBV19 and TRBJ2-3; TRBD2 matches at 7 bases. Germline CDR1 reads LNHDA; CDR2 reads SQIVND (reference sequence). CDR3 length: 15 residues. V lost 5 bases to trimming and J lost 0 bases; unmatched junction nucleotides: 5. The CDR3 bases are TGTGCCAGTAGTTCAAGCGGGATCAGCACAGATACGCAGTATTTT. This gives the protein CASSSSGISTDTQYF. Drawing the rest from reference TRBV19 and TRBJ2-3, the complete variable domain is DGGITQSPKYLFRKEGQNVTLSCEQNLNHDAMYWYRQDPGQGLRLIYYSQIVNDFQKGDIAEGYSVSREKKESFPLTVTSAQKNPTAFYLCASSSSGISTDTQYFGPGTRLTVL.

The rearrangement uses TRBV27 and TRBJ2-2; 7 bases map to TRBD1. J was trimmed by 5 bases and V by 2 bases; bases with no gene match: 8. From germline, CDR1 is MNHEY and CDR2 SMNVEV (reference sequence). The CDR3 totals 16 residues. The CDR3 bases are TGTGCCAGCAGTTTAGCACCCGGGACAGCAACCGGGGAGCTGTTTTTT. As protein: CASSLAPGTATGELFF.

The V call is TRBV27, the J call TRBJ1-2; 8 bases map to TRBD1. CDR1 and CDR2 (germline): MNHEY, SMNVEV (reference sequence). The CDR3 is 14 amino acids. V trimming: 2 bases; J trimming: 4 bases; junction bases outside the gene matches: 3. The CDR3 loop reads CASSLGQGVYGYTF. The CDR3 DNA reads as TGTGCCAGCAGTTTAGGACAGGGTGTCTATGGCTACACCTTC.

The chain employs TRBV2 and TRBJ1-5, with TRBD1 identical over 7 bases. CDR3 length: 15 amino acids. Germline V gene data show CDR1 as SNHLY and CDR2 as FYNNEI. Trimming removed 5 bases from V and 0 bases from J; junction bases left unmatched: 4. The CDR3 nucleotides are TGTGCCAGCAGTTCAGGGGGGCATAGCAATCAGCCCCAGCATTTT. This translates into CASSSGGHSNQPQHF.

The rearrangement uses TRBV29-1 and TRBJ2-3, with 7 positions matching TRBD1. V dropped 6 bases and J dropped 4; count of bases not matched to a gene: 7. This CDR3 is built from 13 residues. Germline V gene data show CDR1 as SQVTM and CDR2 as ANQGSEA. The CDR3 sequence is CSVGEGAADTQYF. The CDR3 coding sequence is TGCAGCGTAGGTGAGGGGGCCGCAGATACGCAGTATTTT.

The CDR3 sequence is CASSLWTSPFEVQYF. The CDR3 nucleotides read TGTGCCAGCAGCTTGTGGACTTCGCCGTTCGAGGTTCAGTACTTC. V usage is TRBV5-6 and J usage is TRBJ2-4; D may be TRBD2 (5 bases). Trimming took 1 base from V and 11 from J, leaving 19 bases between them. Germline V gene data show CDR1 as SGHDT and CDR2 as YYEEEE. CDR3 length: 15 residues.

This chain links TRBV2 with TRBJ2-2; 8 bases agree with TRBD2. Trimming cost V 4 bases and J 2 bases; bases outside gene matches: 3. CDR1 and CDR2 (germline): SNHLY, FYNNEI. This CDR3 spans 15 amino acids. CDR3 DNA: TGTGCCAGCAGTGCCGGGACTAGTAACACCGGGGAGCTGTTTTTT. Protein: CASSAGTSNTGELFF.

This chain connects TRBV4-2 to TRBJ1-1, with TRBD1 matching 10 bases. The CDR3 is 14 amino acids. The trim removed 3 bases at V and 4 bases at J, leaving 2 bases unmatched. Germline assignment: CDR1 LGHNA and CDR2 YNFKEQ. The CDR3 coding sequence is TGTGCCAGCAGCCACCGGACAGGGGGCACTGAAGCTTTCTTT. It specifies CASSHRTGGTEAFF.

This clone came up a few times. The rearrangement uses TRBV6-1 and TRBJ2-5; tentative D call: TRBD1 (5 bases). The V end lost 5 bases, the J end lost 0 bases, and 13 bases lay between the germline ends. The germline CDR1 and CDR2 sequences are MNHNS and SASEGT. The CDR3 loop spans 15 amino acids. CDR3 region: CASSNQDTYQETQYF. CDR3 coding DNA: TGTGCCAGCAGTAACCAGGACACTTACCAAGAGACCCAGTACTTC.

The chain joins TRBV4-2 to TRBJ2-7; 12 bases match TRBD1. The trim removed 4 bases at V and 6 bases at J, leaving 16 bases unmatched. CDR3 length equals 18 residues. CDR1 LGHNA and CDR2 YNFKEQ come from the germline V gene. The CDR3: CASSRSPPGQGAHSEQYF. In DNA form, the CDR3 reads TGTGCCAGCAGCCGAAGTCCGCCGGGACAGGGGGCGCATTCCGAGCAGTACTTC.

The rearrangement links TRBV11-3 to TRBJ2-1; D perhaps matches TRBD2 (5 bases). Germline V gene data show CDR1 as SGHNT and CDR2 as YENEEA. The V end was cut by 2 bases, the J end by 7 bases, with 21 bases between. The CDR3 has 17 residues. The CDR3: CASSLWKGGARTNEQFF. Here the CDR3 DNA reads TGTGCCAGCAGCTTATGGAAGGGCGGTGCCAGGACTAATGAGCAGTTCTTC.

V is TRBV27 and J is TRBJ2-1, with D perhaps matching TRBD1 (6 bases). V was trimmed by 6 bases and J by 6 bases, leaving 18 bases between them. Germline V CDR1 and CDR2: MNHEY, SMNVEV (reference sequence). The CDR3 extends over 15 amino acids. CDR3 amino acids: CASRAETGLGNEQFF. CDR3 DNA sequence: TGTGCCAGCAGAGCCGAAACAGGGTTGGGCAATGAGCAGTTCTTC.

Here the CDR3 DNA reads TGTGCCAGAAGCTATAGCGGATCTGGCTACACCTTC. Residues: CARSYSGSGYTF. The J gene is TRBJ1-2, the V gene TRBV7-5. TRBV7-5 counts as a pseudogene. The CDR3 runs 12 residues.

The chain joins TRBV30 to TRBJ1-1; D is unresolved. CDR3 length equals 12 residues. The V end was cut by 2 bases, the J end by 9 bases, with 13 bases between. In germline, CDR1 is GTSNPN, CDR2 SVGIG (reference sequence). The CDR3 reads CAWSRQLGQAFF. In DNA, the CDR3 is TGTGCCTGGAGTAGGCAGCTTGGGCAAGCTTTCTTT.

The chain combines TRBV9 with TRBJ1-4, with D possibly being TRBD1 (6 bases). V was cut by 4 bases and J by 3 bases, with 13 bases left in between. This CDR3 contains 15 residues. Germline assignment: CDR1 SGDLS and CDR2 YYNGEE. The CDR3 spells CASSFSGGANEKLFF. CDR3 nucleotides: TGTGCCAGCAGCTTCTCTGGGGGCGCTAATGAAAAACTGTTTTTT. The complete variable domain, with remaining parts taken from reference TRBV9 and TRBJ1-4, reads DSGVTQTPKHLITATGQRVTLRCSPRSGDLSVYWYQQSLDQGLQFLIQYYNGEERAKGNILERFSAQQFPDLHSELNLSSLELGDSALYFCASSFSGGANEKLFFGSGTQLSVL.

This clone is medium-sized (0.01 to 0.1%) within its sample. The chain is built from TRBV6-1 and TRBJ2-7; 11 bases line up with TRBD1. V lost 1 base to trimming and J lost 3 bases; unmatched junction nucleotides: 2. There are 15 residues in the CDR3. CDR1 MNHNS and CDR2 SASEGT come from the germline V gene. CDR3 DNA sequence: TGTGCCAGCAGTGAAGAGGGGACAGGGGGCTACGAGCAGTACTTC. Its translation is CASSEEGTGGYEQYF.

V usage is TRBV4-1 and J usage is TRBJ2-7; the match to TRBD1 covers 7 bases. The CDR3 extends over 14 amino acids. The ends lost 0 bases at V and 10 bases at J; junction bases unmatched: 9. Germline loops: CDR1 MGHRA, CDR2 YSYEKL. The CDR3 region has the DNA TGCGCCAGCAGCCAAGAAAAGCGGTCAGGGGGTCAGTACTTC. Amino acids: CASSQEKRSGGQYF.